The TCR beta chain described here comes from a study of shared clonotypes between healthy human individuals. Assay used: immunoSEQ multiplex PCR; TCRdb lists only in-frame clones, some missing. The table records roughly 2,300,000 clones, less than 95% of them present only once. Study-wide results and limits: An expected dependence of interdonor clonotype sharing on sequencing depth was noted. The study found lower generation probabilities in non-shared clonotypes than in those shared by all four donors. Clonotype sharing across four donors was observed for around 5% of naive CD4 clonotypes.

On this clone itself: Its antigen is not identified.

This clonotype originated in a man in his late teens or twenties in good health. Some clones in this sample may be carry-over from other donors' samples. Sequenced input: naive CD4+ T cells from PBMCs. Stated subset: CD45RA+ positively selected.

CDR3 region: CASSLNRGNTEAFF. CDR3 bases: TGTGCCAGCAGCCTTAACAGGGGGAACACTGAAGCTTTCTTT. This chain links TRBV7-2 with TRBJ1-1; 7 positions match TRBD1. The V segment lost 5 bases and the J segment 1 base; nucleotides outside the gene matches: 4. This CDR3 region has 14 residues. The germline V gene has CDR1 SGHTA and CDR2 FQGNSA.